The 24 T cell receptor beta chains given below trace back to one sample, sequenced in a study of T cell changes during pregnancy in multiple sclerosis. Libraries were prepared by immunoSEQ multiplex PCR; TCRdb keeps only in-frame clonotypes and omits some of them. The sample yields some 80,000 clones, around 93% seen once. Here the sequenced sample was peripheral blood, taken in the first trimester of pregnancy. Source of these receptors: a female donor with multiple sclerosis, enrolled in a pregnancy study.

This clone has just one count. The CDR3: CASKVTGRLNTEAFF. The CDR3 DNA is TGTGCCAGCAAAGTAACAGGCCGCCTGAACACTGAAGCTTTCTTT. The chain combines TRBV2 with TRBJ1-1, with TRBD1 as a possible D gene (5 bases). CDR1 and CDR2 (germline): SNHLY, FYNNEI. Trimming took off 7 bases at V and 0 bases at J, with 15 bases between the two ends. CDR3 size: 15 residues.

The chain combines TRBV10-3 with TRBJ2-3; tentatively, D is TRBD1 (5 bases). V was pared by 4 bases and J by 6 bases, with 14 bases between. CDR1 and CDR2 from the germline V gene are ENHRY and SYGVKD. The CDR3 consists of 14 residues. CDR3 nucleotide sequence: TGTGCCATCAGTGTCCACAGGAGTATCGATACGCAGTATTTT. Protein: CAISVHRSIDTQYF.

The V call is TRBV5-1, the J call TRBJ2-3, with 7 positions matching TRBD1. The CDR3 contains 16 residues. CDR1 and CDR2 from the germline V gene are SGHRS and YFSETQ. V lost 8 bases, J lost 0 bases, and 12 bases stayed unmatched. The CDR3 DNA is TGCGCCAGTACGTTAAGACAGGGTACTAGCACAGATACGCAGTATTTT. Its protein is CASTLRQGTSTDTQYF.

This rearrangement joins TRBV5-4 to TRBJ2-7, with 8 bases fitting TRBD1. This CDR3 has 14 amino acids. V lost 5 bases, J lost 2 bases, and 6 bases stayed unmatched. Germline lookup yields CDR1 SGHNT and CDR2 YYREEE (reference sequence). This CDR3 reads CASRGTGGAYEQYF. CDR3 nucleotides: TGTGCCAGCAGGGGGACAGGAGGGGCCTACGAGCAGTACTTC. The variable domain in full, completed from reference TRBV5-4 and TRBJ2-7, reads ETGVTQSPTHLIKTRGQQVTLRCSSQSGHNTVSWYQQALGQGPQFIFQYYREEENGRGNFPPRFSGLQFPNYSSELNVNALELDDSALYLCASRGTGGAYEQYFGPGTRLTVT.

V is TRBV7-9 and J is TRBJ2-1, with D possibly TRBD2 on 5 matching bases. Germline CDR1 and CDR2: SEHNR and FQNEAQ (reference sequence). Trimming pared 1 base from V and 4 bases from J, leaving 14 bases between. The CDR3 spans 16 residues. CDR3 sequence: CASSLGLQRDYNEQFF. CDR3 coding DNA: TGTGCCAGCAGCTTAGGGCTACAGAGGGATTACAATGAGCAGTTCTTC.

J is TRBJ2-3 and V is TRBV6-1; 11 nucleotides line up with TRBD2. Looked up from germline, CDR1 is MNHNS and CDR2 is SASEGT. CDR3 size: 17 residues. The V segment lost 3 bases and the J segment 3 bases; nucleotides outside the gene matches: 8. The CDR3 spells CASSEASGRIRTDTQYF. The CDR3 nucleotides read TGTGCCAGCAGTGAGGCTAGCGGGAGGATTCGTACAGATACGCAGTATTTT.

The CDR3 sequence: CASSLQGNYGYTF. The CDR3 DNA follows: TGTGCCAGCAGTTTACAGGGGAACTATGGCTACACCTTC. The chain links TRBV6-6 to TRBJ1-2, with 7 bases aligning to TRBD1. J was trimmed by 2 bases and V by 4 bases; bases with no gene match: 1. CDR1 is MNHNY, CDR2 SVGAGI, per germline (reference sequence). The CDR3 covers 13 residues.

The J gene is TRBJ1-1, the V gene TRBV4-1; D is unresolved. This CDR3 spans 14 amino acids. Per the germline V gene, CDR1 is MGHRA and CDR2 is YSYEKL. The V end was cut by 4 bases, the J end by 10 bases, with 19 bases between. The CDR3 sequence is CASSLTGSSFLAFF. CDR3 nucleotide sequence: TGCGCCAGCAGCCTGACCGGGTCCTCATTTTTAGCTTTCTTT.

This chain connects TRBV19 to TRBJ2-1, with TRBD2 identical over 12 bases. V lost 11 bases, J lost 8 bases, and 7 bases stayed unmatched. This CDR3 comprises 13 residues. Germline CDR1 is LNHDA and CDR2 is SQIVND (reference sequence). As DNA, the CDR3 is TGTGCCTCTAGCGGGAGGGCCGCGGATGAGCAGTTCTTC. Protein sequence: CASSGRAADEQFF.

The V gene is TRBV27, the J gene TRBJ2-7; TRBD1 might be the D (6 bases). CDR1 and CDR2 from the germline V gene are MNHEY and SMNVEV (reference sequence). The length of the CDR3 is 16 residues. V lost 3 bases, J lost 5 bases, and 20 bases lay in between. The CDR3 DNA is TGTGCCAGCAGTTTCCAAGGGGGAGCTAGGGTCGACGAGCAGTACTTC. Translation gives CASSFQGGARVDEQYF.

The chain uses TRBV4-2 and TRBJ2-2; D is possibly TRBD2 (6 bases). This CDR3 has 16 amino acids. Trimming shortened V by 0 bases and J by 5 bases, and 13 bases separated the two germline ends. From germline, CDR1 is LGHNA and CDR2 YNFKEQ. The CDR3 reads CASSQEGTAGTGELFF. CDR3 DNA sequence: TGTGCCAGCAGCCAAGAGGGTACCGCGGGGACCGGGGAGCTGTTTTTT.

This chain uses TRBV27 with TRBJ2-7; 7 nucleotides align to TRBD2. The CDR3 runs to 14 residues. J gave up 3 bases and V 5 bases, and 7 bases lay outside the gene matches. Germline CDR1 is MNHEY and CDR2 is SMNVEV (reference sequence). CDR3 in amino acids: CASSLSGLGYEQYF. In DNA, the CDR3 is TGTGCCAGCAGTCTCTCCGGACTAGGCTACGAGCAGTACTTC.

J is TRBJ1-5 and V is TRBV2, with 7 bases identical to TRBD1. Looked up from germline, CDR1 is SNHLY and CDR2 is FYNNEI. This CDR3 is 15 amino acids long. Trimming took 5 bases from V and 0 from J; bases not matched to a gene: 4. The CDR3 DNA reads TGTGCCAGCAGTAAAGGGACAGATAGCAATCAGCCCCAGCATTTT. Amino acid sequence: CASSKGTDSNQPQHF.

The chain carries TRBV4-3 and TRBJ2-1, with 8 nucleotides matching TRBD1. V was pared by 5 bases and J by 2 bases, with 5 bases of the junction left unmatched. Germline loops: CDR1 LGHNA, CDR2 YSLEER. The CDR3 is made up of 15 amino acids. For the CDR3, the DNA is TGCGCCAGCAGCGACTTACAGGGGGCCTACAATGAGCAGTTCTTC. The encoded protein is CASSDLQGAYNEQFF.

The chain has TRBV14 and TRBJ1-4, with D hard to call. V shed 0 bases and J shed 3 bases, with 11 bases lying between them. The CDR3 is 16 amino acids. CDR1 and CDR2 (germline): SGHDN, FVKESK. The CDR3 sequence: CASSQESQSPNEKLFF. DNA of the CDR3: TGTGCCAGCAGCCAAGAAAGCCAATCACCTAATGAAAAACTGTTTTTT.

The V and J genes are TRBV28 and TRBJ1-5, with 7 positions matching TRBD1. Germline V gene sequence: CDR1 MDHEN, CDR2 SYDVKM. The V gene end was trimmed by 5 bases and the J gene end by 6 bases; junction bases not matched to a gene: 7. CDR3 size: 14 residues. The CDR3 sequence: CASSLDRVGQPQHF. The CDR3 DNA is TGTGCCAGCAGTCTCGACAGGGTCGGTCAGCCCCAGCATTTT.

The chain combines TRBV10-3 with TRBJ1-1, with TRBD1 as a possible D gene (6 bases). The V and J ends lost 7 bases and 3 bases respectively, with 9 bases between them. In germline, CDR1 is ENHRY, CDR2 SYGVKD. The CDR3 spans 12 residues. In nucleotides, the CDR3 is TGTGCCATCAACCCAGGGGACACTGAAGCTTTCTTT. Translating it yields CAINPGDTEAFF.

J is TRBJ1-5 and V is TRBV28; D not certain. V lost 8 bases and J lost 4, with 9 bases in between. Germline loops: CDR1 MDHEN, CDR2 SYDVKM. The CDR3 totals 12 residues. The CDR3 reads CASFDRNQPQHF. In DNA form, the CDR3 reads TGTGCCAGCTTCGATCGGAATCAGCCCCAGCATTTT.

CDR3 loop: CASSQGQDITSEQFF. CDR3 coding DNA: TGCGCCAGCAGCCAGGGACAGGACATTACCAGTGAGCAGTTCTTC. The chain joins TRBV5-1 to TRBJ2-1; TRBD1 aligns across 8 bases. The CDR3 runs 15 residues. V lost 4 bases, J lost 9 bases, and 12 bases stayed unmatched. Germline values: CDR1 SGHRS, CDR2 YFSETQ.

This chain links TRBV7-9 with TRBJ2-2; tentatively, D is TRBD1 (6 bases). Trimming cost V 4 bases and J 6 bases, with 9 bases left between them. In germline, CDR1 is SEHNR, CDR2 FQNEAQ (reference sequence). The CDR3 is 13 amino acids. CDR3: CASSYHRAGELFF. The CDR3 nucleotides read TGTGCCAGCAGCTATCACAGGGCCGGGGAGCTGTTTTTT.

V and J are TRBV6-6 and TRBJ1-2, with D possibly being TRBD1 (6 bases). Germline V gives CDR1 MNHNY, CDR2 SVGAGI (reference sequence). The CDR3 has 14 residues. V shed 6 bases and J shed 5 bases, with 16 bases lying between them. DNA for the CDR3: TGTGCCAGCAGGTCACAGGGTTTGCGGTATGGCTACACCTTC. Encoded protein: CASRSQGLRYGYTF.

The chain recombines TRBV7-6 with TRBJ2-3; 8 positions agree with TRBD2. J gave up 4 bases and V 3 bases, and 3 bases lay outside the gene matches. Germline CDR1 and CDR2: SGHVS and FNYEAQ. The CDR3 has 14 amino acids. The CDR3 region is CASSLFGGADTQYF. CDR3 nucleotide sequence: TGTGCCAGCAGCTTGTTCGGGGGGGCAGATACGCAGTATTTT.

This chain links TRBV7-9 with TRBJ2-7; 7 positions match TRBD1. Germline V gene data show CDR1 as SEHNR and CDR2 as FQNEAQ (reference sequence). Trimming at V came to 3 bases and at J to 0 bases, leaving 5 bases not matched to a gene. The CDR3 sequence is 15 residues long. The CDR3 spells CASSFSDRASYEQYF. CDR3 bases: TGTGCCAGCAGCTTCTCCGACAGGGCCTCCTACGAGCAGTACTTC.

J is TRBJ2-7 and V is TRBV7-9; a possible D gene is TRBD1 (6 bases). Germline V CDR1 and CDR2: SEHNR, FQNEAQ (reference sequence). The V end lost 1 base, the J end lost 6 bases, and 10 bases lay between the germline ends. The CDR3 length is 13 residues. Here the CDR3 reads CASSLEGGGEQYF. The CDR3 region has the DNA TGTGCCAGCAGCTTAGAAGGGGGTGGCGAGCAGTACTTC.